A single sample is the source of the 5 T cell receptor beta chains below, sequenced in a study of blood T cell repertoires in COVID-19. Generated by immunoSEQ multiplex PCR, the TCRdb table keeps only in-frame clones and is missing some. The sample gives under 30,000 clones, about 90% of which show up once; under 2.5% is in the top ten. The specimen was peripheral blood. The receptors stem from a man aged 45 to 65 with active COVID-19.

V and J are TRBV29-1 and TRBJ2-7; D is unresolved. Germline V gene data show CDR1 as SQVTM and CDR2 as ANQGSEA. The germline V and J ends were trimmed by 3 bases and 0 bases, with 6 bases remaining between them. CDR3 length: 12 residues. This CDR3 reads CSVDAGSYEQYF. CDR3 in DNA: TGCAGCGTTGACGCAGGCTCCTACGAGCAGTACTTC.

The chain recombines TRBV19 with TRBJ2-7, with 7 bases identical to TRBD1. The J segment lost 2 bases and the V segment lost 5 bases, leaving 12 bases of the junction unmatched. Looked up from germline, CDR1 is LNHDA and CDR2 is SQIVND (reference sequence). The CDR3 totals 16 residues. This CDR3 is CASSSLGRQGAYEQYF. The CDR3 DNA reads TGTGCCAGTAGTTCTCTTGGTCGGCAGGGGGCCTACGAGCAGTACTTC.

This clone was recorded once. Here the CDR3 reads CASTAAQGDGELFF. The CDR3 DNA reads TGTGCCAGCACGGCGGCCCAGGGCGACGGGGAGCTGTTTTTT. This sequence joins TRBV2 and TRBJ2-2; weak D call: TRBD1 (5 bases). This CDR3 is 14 amino acids long. CDR1 SNHLY and CDR2 FYNNEI come from the germline V gene. V shed 7 bases and J shed 7 bases, with 16 bases lying between them.

V is TRBV3-1 (or the pseudogene TRBV3-2) and J is TRBJ1-2, with TRBD1 matching 11 bases. V lost 0 bases and J lost 4; bases outside the gene matches: 4. CDR1 is LGHDT and CDR2 is YNNKEL in the germline V gene (reference sequence). The CDR3 has 16 amino acids. In nucleotides, the CDR3 is TGTGCCAGCAGCCAAGACGCCGGGACAGGGGGCTATGGCTACACCTTC. Protein sequence: CASSQDAGTGGYGYTF.

This clone is labeled as medium-sized (0.01 to 0.1%). Other DNA sequences within the sample encode an identical CDR3. The CDR3 DNA reads as TGTGCCTGGAGTCTGGGGACAGTGAATTCACCCCTCCACTTT. Its translation is CAWSLGTVNSPLHF. This chain links TRBV30 with TRBJ1-6, with 7 nucleotides matching TRBD1. Germline values: CDR1 GTSNPN, CDR2 SVGIG (reference sequence). The J segment lost 7 bases and the V segment lost 2 bases, leaving 5 bases of the junction unmatched. There are 14 residues in the CDR3.